The next 22 T cell receptor beta chains were all read from a single sample in a study of read filtering for tumor transcriptome and immune sequencing. This library used roughly 430 ng RNA and molecular barcoded adaptors spanning alpha/delta and beta/gamma chains. TCRdb itself ran the reads through MiXCR, one entry per CDR3 protein. The sample has approximately 61,000 distinct CDR3 sequences; roughly a fifth are singletons. Sequencing was done on a sample of a population of CD138-negative cells sorted from bone marrow. All receptors derive from a donor older than 35 with multiple myeloma.

This clonotype was counted at least ten times. The chain joins TRBV15 to TRBJ1-3; D is uncertain. V gave up 0 bases and J gave up 6 bases, with 3 bases separating them. CDR1 and CDR2 (germline): LNHNV, YYDKDF (reference sequence). This CDR3 region has 12 residues. CDR3 loop: CATSRDSNTIYF. The CDR3 region has the DNA TGTGCCACCAGCAGAGATTCAAACACCATATATTTT.

There are many counts of this clonotype. The chain has TRBV20-1 and TRBJ2-5; D could derive from TRBD1 or TRBD2 (6 bases each). The ends were cut back, 5 bases at V and 5 bases at J, with 12 bases in the middle. The CDR3 consists of 12 residues. Germline-derived CDR1 and CDR2 are DFQATT and SNEGSKA (reference sequence). CDR3 nucleotides: TGCAGTGCTGACGAAGGGGGGGAGACCCAGTACTTC. Translated: CSADEGGETQYF.

About this clonotype: The junction departs from germline at one end; a sequencing error may be responsible. The rearrangement links TRBV20-1 to TRBJ1-1; maybe TRBD1 (6 bases). Looked up from germline, CDR1 is DFQATT and CDR2 is SNEGSKA (reference sequence). The CDR3 covers 16 residues. CDR3 residues: CSARPRWGAPNTDAFF. CDR3 coding DNA: TGCAGTGCTAGACCCCGGTGGGGGGCTCCGAACACTGACGCTTTCTTT.

This clonotype was detected only once. One junction end disagrees with the germline gene, perhaps due to a read error. The J gene is TRBJ2-1, the V gene TRBV6-4; 10 nucleotides align to TRBD2. The CDR3 is made up of 14 amino acids. CDR1 MRHNA and CDR2 SNTAGT come from the germline V gene. The CDR3 DNA sequence: TGTGCCAGCGGTTCACTAGCGGGGTACAACGAGCAGTTCTTC. Translating gives CASGSLAGYNEQFF.

J is TRBJ2-5 and V is TRBV5-1; 8 nucleotides align to TRBD1. V gave up 4 bases and J gave up 3 bases; unmatched junction bases: 11. This CDR3 is built from 16 residues. Germline V gene lookup returns CDR1 SGHRS and CDR2 YFSETQ. Here the CDR3 DNA reads TGCGCCAGCAGCCAGGGGGCCACAGTGCCCAAAGAGACCCAGTACTTC. This sequence encodes CASSQGATVPKETQYF.

This clonotype was recorded at least ten times. This sequence joins TRBV5-6 and TRBJ2-3; D remains ambiguous. CDR3 length: 14 residues. Germline V CDR1 and CDR2: SGHDT, YYEEEE. The germline V and J ends were trimmed by 4 bases and 1 base, with 10 bases remaining between them. The CDR3 loop reads CASSARARTDTQYF. The DNA of the CDR3 is TGTGCCAGCAGCGCTAGGGCGCGCACAGATACGCAGTATTTT.

The chain links TRBV11-2 to TRBJ2-4, with 9 bases that match TRBD1. The CDR3 spans 16 residues. The ends lost 4 bases at V and 8 bases at J; junction bases unmatched: 12. Germline loops: CDR1 SGHAT, CDR2 FQNNGV. CDR3 DNA sequence: TGTGCCAGCAGCTCAAGGACAGGGGAAGGGTATTACATTCAGTACTTC. This encodes CASSSRTGEGYYIQYF.

This clonotype was picked up many times. The V and J genes are TRBV11-3 and TRBJ2-1, with TRBD2 matching over 7 bases. Unmatched junction bases numbered 7, after V lost 0 bases and J lost 8 bases. CDR3 size: 15 residues. Germline CDR1 reads SGHNT; CDR2 reads YENEEA. CDR3 loop: CASSLDQRGVYEQFF. The DNA of the CDR3 is TGTGCCAGCAGCTTAGACCAGCGGGGTGTTTATGAGCAGTTCTTC.

Comment on this clonotype: Given the absence of the conserved phenylalanine or tryptophan at the CDR3 end, a read error is likely. The chain carries TRBV7-6 and TRBJ2-1, with 11 bases matching TRBD2. This CDR3 has 16 amino acids. J gave up 3 bases and V 5 bases, and 6 bases lay outside the gene matches. Per germline, CDR1 SGHVS and CDR2 FNYEAQ. The CDR3 spells CASSPRGTSGYNEQFI. The CDR3, as DNA: TGTGCCAGCAGCCCCAGAGGGACTAGCGGCTACAATGAGCAGTTCATC.

This clonotype was counted ten times or more. V and J are TRBV6-1 and TRBJ1-1, with D possibly matching TRBD1 (6 bases). The CDR3 covers 13 residues. Deletions cut 9 bases from V and 5 bases from J, with 16 bases between. CDR1 is MNHNS, CDR2 SASEGT, per germline. The CDR3 nucleotides read TGTGCCAGTGCCAGGAGGGGGGCTACTGAAGCTTTCTTT. It encodes CASARRGATEAFF.

In its sample, this clonotype was seen a few times. J is TRBJ2-5 and V is TRBV7-9; either TRBD1 or TRBD2 may fit D (6 bases each). Trimming removed 5 bases at V and 5 bases at J, with 24 bases between. The CDR3 sequence is 17 residues long. The germline V gene encodes CDR1 SEHNR and CDR2 FQNEAQ (reference sequence). The CDR3 sequence is CASSPQAGFGGDETQYF. As DNA, the CDR3 is TGTGCCAGCAGCCCCCAGGCGGGGTTTGGGGGCGACGAGACCCAGTACTTC.

This clonotype was detected many times. The genes are TRBV28 and TRBJ1-4, with 7 nucleotides matching TRBD1. Germline CDR1 reads MDHEN; CDR2 reads SYDVKM. Unmatched junction bases numbered 6, after V lost 10 bases and J lost 7 bases. The CDR3 runs 12 residues. The CDR3 region is CATLGGGEKLFF. The CDR3 coding sequence is TGTGCCACATTAGGGGGCGGTGAAAAACTGTTTTTT.

This clonotype was seen a few times. This chain uses TRBV12-3 or TRBV12-4 with TRBJ1-5, with D unclear. The ends were cut back, 3 bases at V and 0 bases at J, with 9 bases in the middle. The CDR3 contains 15 residues. CDR3 coding DNA: TGTGCCAGCAGTTTCGGTAGCTATAGCAATCAGCCCCAGCATTTT. Residues: CASSFGSYSNQPQHF.

J is TRBJ2-1 and V is TRBV12-3 or TRBV12-4, with 7 nucleotides matching TRBD2. The V and J ends lost 3 bases and 6 bases, in that order; junction bases with no gene match: 11. CDR3 length: 16 residues. In DNA, the CDR3 is TGTGCCAGCAGTTTCAGAAGGGAGGGCCATATCAATGAGCAGTTCTTC. Protein: CASSFRREGHINEQFF.

This clonotype was seen a few times. This chain joins TRBV30 and TRBJ2-1; 7 nucleotides match TRBD2. Per the germline V gene, CDR1 is GTSNPN and CDR2 is SVGIG (reference sequence). The V segment lost 0 bases and the J segment 8 bases; nucleotides outside the gene matches: 10. CDR3 size: 15 residues. The CDR3 sequence: CAWSVRLAVTDEQFF. CDR3 in DNA: TGTGCCTGGAGTGTACGGCTAGCGGTGACTGATGAGCAGTTCTTC.

At least ten counts were recorded for this clonotype. This chain joins TRBV28 and TRBJ2-5; D not certain. The CDR3 has 14 amino acids. Trimming took 5 bases from V and 2 from J, leaving 12 bases between them. The germline CDR1 and CDR2 sequences are MDHEN and SYDVKM. The CDR3 loop reads CASSPSDGQETQYF. In DNA form, the CDR3 reads TGTGCCAGCAGTCCATCGGACGGACAAGAGACCCAGTACTTC. Looking up the rest from reference TRBV28 and TRBJ2-5 gives the full variable domain: DVKVTQSSRYLVKRTGEKVFLECVQDMDHENMFWYRQDPGLGLRLIYFSYDVKMKEKGDIPEGYSVSREKKERFSLILESASTNQTSMYLCASSPSDGQETQYFGPGTRLLVL.

Notes on this clonotype: The conserved final phenylalanine or tryptophan is absent from the CDR3, which likely points to a read error. CDR3 nucleotides: TGCAGTGCTAGAGGGGACCGGAACTGGGAAAAACTGTTTCTT. Translated, it gives CSARGDRNWEKLFL. The chain uses TRBV20-1 and TRBJ1-4, with a weak D call TRBD1 (5 bases). The CDR3 runs to 14 residues. Trimming took off 1 base at V and 8 bases at J, with 14 bases between the two ends. Per the germline V gene, CDR1 is DFQATT and CDR2 is SNEGSKA (reference sequence).

This clonotype was observed at least ten times. This chain connects TRBV9 to TRBJ1-1, with TRBD1 matching over 9 bases. CDR1 and CDR2 from the germline V gene are SGDLS and YYNGEE. J lost 7 bases, V lost 0 bases, and 7 bases had no gene match. This CDR3 comprises 15 residues. The CDR3 here is CASSVAGTGGFEAFF. The CDR3 DNA follows: TGTGCCAGCAGCGTAGCTGGTACAGGGGGCTTTGAAGCTTTCTTT.

This clonotype showed up many times. CDR3 nucleotide sequence: TGTGCCAGCAGCTCCGTGGTTGGGGCGGAATACGAGCAGTACTTC. Protein sequence: CASSSVVGAEYEQYF. The chain is built from TRBV7-6 and TRBJ2-7, with D possibly TRBD1 on 5 matching bases. CDR3 length: 15 residues. In germline, CDR1 is SGHVS, CDR2 FNYEAQ. The ends were cut back, 4 bases at V and 4 bases at J, with 17 bases in the middle.

The rearrangement uses TRBV11-2 and TRBJ2-6, with D perhaps given as TRBD1 or TRBD2 (5 bases each). The length of the CDR3 is 18 residues. Trimming took off 3 bases at V and 0 bases at J, with 15 bases between the two ends. Germline V gives CDR1 SGHAT, CDR2 FQNNGV. CDR3 protein: CASSFRDPRASGANVLTF. CDR3 sequence (DNA): TGTGCCAGCAGCTTCCGGGACCCGAGAGCCTCTGGGGCCAACGTCCTGACTTTC.

To note about this clonotype: The junction differs from germline at one of its ends, possibly a read error. The chain carries TRBV20-1 and TRBJ2-3, with 7 positions matching TRBD2. The CDR3 contains 15 residues. Looked up from germline, CDR1 is DFQATT and CDR2 is SNEGSKA (reference sequence). The CDR3 loop is CSADQIAGKGDTQYF. The DNA of the CDR3 is TGCAGTGCGGACCAGATAGCGGGTAAGGGAGATACCCAGTATTTT.

This clonotype was picked up many times. The chain carries TRBV11-2 and TRBJ2-5, with unresolved D. Trimming pared 3 bases from V and 5 bases from J, leaving 16 bases between. Germline V CDR1 and CDR2: SGHAT, FQNNGV. There are 15 residues in the CDR3. Here the CDR3 DNA reads TGTGCCAGCAGCTTTCCCTACGGCGACGGGGAGACCCAGTACTTC. This sequence encodes CASSFPYGDGETQYF.